The rows below give T cell receptor beta chains drawn from one sample of a study of blood T cell repertoires in COVID-19. Sequencing used immunoSEQ multiplex PCR; TCRdb keeps in-frame clones, though not all of them. The sample lists 250,000 to 300,000 clones, approximately 89% occurring once. Sequencing used peripheral blood. The source of these receptors is a woman between 70 and 85 years old with COVID-19, enrolled during active disease. Both conserved end residues are part of each CDR3. A D gene is named only where the DNA matches it firmly. Size is stated for part of the rows, as once, few or many counts, or as a class when the clone is expanded.

clone size	D gene	J gene	CDR3 length	V gene	CDR3 protein	CDR3 DNA
.	.	TRBJ2-7	10	TRBV30	CAWSLREQYF	TGTGCCTGGAGTCTACGGGAGCAGTACTTC
.	.	TRBJ1-2	14	TRBV27	CASSPRGFSYGYTF	TGTGCCAGCAGCCCCAGGGGTTTCTCATATGGCTACACCTTC
few	TRBD1	TRBJ2-7	14	TRBV10-3	CAISESDRTYEQYF	TGTGCCATCAGTGAGTCGGACAGGACCTACGAGCAGTACTTC
.	.	TRBJ1-1	19	TRBV4-3	CASSQDLPTGLSKDTEAFF	TGCGCCAGCAGCCAAGATCTTCCCACAGGCCTCTCAAAGGACACTGAAGCTTTCTTT
.	.	TRBJ2-1	16	TRBV7-9	CASSLRSREIYNEQFF	TGTGCCAGCAGCTTACGCAGCCGGGAGATCTACAATGAGCAGTTCTTC
.	.	TRBJ2-3	16	TRBV30	CAWTRPGSTRTDTQYF	TGTGCCTGGACCCGACCGGGGAGTACGAGGACAGATACGCAGTATTTT
.	.	TRBJ2-4	14	TRBV6-2/TRBV6-3	CASSRTSNSNIQYF	TGTGCCAGCAGTCGTACTAGTAATTCTAACATTCAGTACTTC
.	.	TRBJ2-1	16	TRBV14	CASSELVGGRYNEQFF	TGTGCCAGCAGCGAGTTAGTGGGAGGCCGTTACAATGAGCAGTTCTTC
.	.	TRBJ1-5	15	TRBV6-6	CASSYNGRENQPQHF	TGTGCCAGCAGTTACAACGGCCGGGAGAATCAGCCCCAGCATTTT
once	.	TRBJ2-5	18	TRBV4-2	CASSQDPSIVGGGQTQYF	TGTGCCAGCAGCCAAGATCCGAGTATTGTGGGAGGTGGGCAGACCCAGTACTTC
.	.	TRBJ1-1	14	TRBV3-1/TRBV3-2	CASSQSGWHTEAFF	TGTGCCAGCAGCCAGTCGGGGTGGCACACTGAAGCTTTCTTT
.	TRBD1	TRBJ1-5	16	TRBV4-1	CASSPQPGQGNQPQHF	TGCGCCAGCAGCCCCCAACCGGGACAGGGGAATCAGCCCCAGCATTTT
once	TRBD1	TRBJ1-3	15	TRBV27	CASSSDRGPGNTIYF	TGTGCCAGCAGTTCGGACAGGGGACCTGGAAACACCATATATTTT
.	TRBD1	TRBJ1-2	15	TRBV9	CASSVGGTGSYGYTF	TGTGCCAGCAGCGTCGGGGGGACAGGGTCGTATGGCTACACCTTC
.	TRBD1	TRBJ2-7	13	TRBV7-6	CASTPGQGYEQYF	TGTGCCAGCACCCCGGGACAGGGCTACGAGCAGTACTTC
.	.	TRBJ1-4	15	TRBV30	CAWSVLRGGGEKLFF	TGTGCCTGGAGTGTACTACGGGGAGGGGGGGAAAAACTGTTTTTT
.	.	TRBJ1-2	18	TRBV19	CASSIDWAGGMRIYGYTF	TGTGCCAGTAGTATAGATTGGGCAGGAGGAATGAGAATCTATGGCTACACCTTC
.	.	TRBJ1-5	14	TRBV6-2/TRBV6-3	CASSYRSAGQPQHF	TGTGCCAGCAGTTACCGATCGGCGGGGCAGCCCCAGCATTTT
.	TRBD2	TRBJ2-7	14	TRBV28	CASSPRGGTYEQYF	TGTGCCAGCAGCCCGCGGGGGGGAACCTACGAGCAGTACTTC
few	TRBD1	TRBJ2-7	14	TRBV9	CASSVGDRGSEQYF	TGTGCCAGCAGCGTAGGGGACAGGGGGAGCGAGCAGTACTTC
.	TRBD1	TRBJ2-5	16	TRBV29-1	CSVVDPRTGGSETQYF	TGCAGCGTTGTAGACCCACGGACAGGGGGCTCAGAGACCCAGTACTTC
.	.	TRBJ2-5	16	TRBV6-1	CASSEVPGRFWETQYF	TGTGCCAGCAGTGAAGTGCCAGGGCGGTTTTGGGAGACCCAGTACTTC
.	TRBD1	TRBJ1-2	14	TRBV10-3	CAITVDREHYGYTF	TGTGCCATCACCGTTGACAGGGAGCACTATGGCTACACCTTC
.	.	TRBJ2-2	13	TRBV6-5	CASRAPNTGELFF	TGTGCCAGCAGAGCGCCTAACACCGGGGAGCTGTTTTTT
.	TRBD1	TRBJ1-2	15	TRBV7-3	CASSSMTGPHYGYTF	TGTGCCAGCAGCTCCATGACAGGGCCTCACTATGGCTACACCTTC
.	.	TRBJ1-1	14	TRBV7-6	CASSSGSPGTEAFF	TGTGCCAGCAGCTCGGGCTCCCCGGGGACTGAAGCTTTCTTT
.	TRBD1	TRBJ2-3	14	TRBV30	CAWSVDRGTDTQYF	TGTGCCTGGAGTGTCGACAGGGGGACAGATACGCAGTATTTT
.	.	TRBJ2-4	16	TRBV6-2/TRBV6-3	CASSPIPARVSDIQYF	TGTGCCAGCAGCCCTATCCCCGCTCGGGTATCGGACATTCAGTACTTC
.	TRBD2	TRBJ2-5	13	TRBV6-6	CASRLAGEETQYF	TGTGCCAGTAGACTAGCGGGAGAAGAGACCCAGTACTTC
once	TRBD1	TRBJ2-5	14	TRBV5-4	CASYGQGTKETQYF	TGTGCCAGCTACGGACAGGGGACCAAAGAGACCCAGTACTTC
.	.	TRBJ2-3	12	TRBV5-1	CASSLDRDTQYF	TGCGCCAGCAGTTTAGACAGGGATACGCAGTATTTT
.	TRBD1	TRBJ1-1	12	TRBV29-1	CSVKGATTEAFF	TGCAGCGTTAAGGGGGCGACCACTGAAGCTTTCTTT
few	.	TRBJ1-6	11	TRBV10-1	CPQATNSPLHF	TGCCCACAGGCCACAAATTCACCCCTCCACTTT
.	.	TRBJ2-5	13	TRBV6-4	CASSQQGGETQYF	TGTGCCAGCAGTCAACAGGGTGGAGAGACCCAGTACTTC
once	.	TRBJ1-2	15	TRBV29-1	CSVEVTGSRFYGYTF	TGCAGCGTTGAAGTTACGGGGTCGAGGTTCTATGGCTACACCTTC
once	.	TRBJ2-7	16	TRBV6-4	CASSDSNLGHNYEQYF	TGTGCCAGCAGTGACTCGAACTTGGGACACAACTACGAGCAGTACTTC
.	TRBD1	TRBJ2-7	14	TRBV5-1	CASSLRQGHDEQYF	TGCGCCAGCAGCTTAAGACAGGGGCACGACGAGCAGTACTTC
.	TRBD1	TRBJ1-5	14	TRBV7-9	CASSKTGSGQPQHF	TGTGCCAGCAGCAAGACAGGGTCGGGTCAGCCCCAGCATTTT
.	TRBD2	TRBJ2-1	14	TRBV4-1	CASSSQAGLREQFF	TGCGCCAGCAGCTCCCAAGCGGGACTACGAGAGCAGTTCTTC
.	.	TRBJ1-1	14	TRBV6-5	CASSYGYGQREAFF	TGTGCCAGCAGTTACGGCTATGGACAGCGTGAAGCTTTCTTT
.	.	TRBJ2-1	12	TRBV3-1/TRBV3-2	CASSLSLDEQFF	TGTGCCAGCAGCCTCTCGTTAGATGAGCAGTTCTTC
.	TRBD1	TRBJ1-2	14	TRBV15	CATSRGGTAYGYTF	TGTGCCACCAGCAGAGGCGGGACAGCTTATGGCTACACCTTC
.	TRBD1	TRBJ2-3	15	TRBV10-3	CAIRQTGERTDTQYF	TGTGCCATCAGGCAGACAGGGGAGCGCACAGATACGCAGTATTTT
.	.	TRBJ1-1	16	TRBV6-5	CASSYSISGVNTEAFF	TGTGCCAGCAGTTACTCGATCTCAGGGGTGAACACTGAAGCTTTCTTT
.	.	TRBJ1-1	16	TRBV9	CASSVVTAGVYTEAFF	TGTGCCAGCAGCGTAGTCACCGCAGGGGTATACACTGAAGCTTTCTTT
.	.	TRBJ1-1	13	TRBV18	CASSSNGDTEAFF	TGTGCCAGCTCAAGCAACGGGGACACTGAAGCTTTCTTT
.	TRBD1	TRBJ1-1	15	TRBV27	CASSLTGAWNTEAFF	TGTGCCAGCAGTTTAACAGGGGCTTGGAACACTGAAGCTTTCTTT
.	TRBD2	TRBJ2-1	18	TRBV10-3	CAISESRLAGSSYNEQFF	TGTGCCATCAGTGAGTCTCGCCTAGCGGGTAGCTCCTACAATGAGCAGTTCTTC